The entry that follows covers one T cell receptor beta chain sequence. Its matching antigen is unknown. The data were produced by immunoSEQ multiplex PCR, yet TCRdb's version contains in-frame clones alone and is incomplete. The table lists a few thousand clones, roughly a quarter of them singletons. The data derive from a study of T cell clones after liver transplantation. Germline CDR1 MDHEN, CDR2 SYDVKM. CDR3 length: 14 residues. V shed 6 bases and J shed 3 bases, with 15 bases lying between them. Sequencing of dividing CFSE-low cells from the MLR defined alloreactive TCRbeta sequences. The chain is built from TRBV28 and TRBJ2-7; D remains ambiguous. The sample consisted of CD4+ T cells from cultured PBMCs. The clonotype originates from a human patient who received a liver transplant. Part of the T cells may come from the graft donor. CDR3 region: CASRQAPVFYEQYF. In DNA form, the CDR3 reads TGTGCCAGCAGACAAGCCCCCGTTTTCTACGAGCAGTACTTC.